These T cell receptor beta chains were read from a single sample in a study of graft-versus-host responses after intestinal transplantation. The method was immunoSEQ multiplex PCR; TCRdb's version includes in-frame clones alone and lacks a portion of them. The repertoire includes around 30,000 clones, 87% of them detected once, and 11% sits in the top ten. This specimen was PBMCs, taken about 420 days after intestinal transplantation. Source of these receptors: a human patient who received an intestinal transplant, so some T cells may come from the graft donor. The CDR3 runs from the conserved cysteine through the conserved F or W. Fields, in order: clone size, D gene, V gene, J gene, CDR3 DNA, CDR3 protein. D genes are given only for firm matches. Size is stated for part of the rows, as once, few or many counts, or as a class when the clone is expanded.

>-|TRBD1|TRBV2|TRBJ1-2
TGTGCCAGCAGAGAACAGGGGAAGGGTAATGGCTACACCTTC
CASREQGKGNGYTF
>-|-|TRBV11-2|TRBJ1-2
TGTGCCAGCACCTACAGGGACGAGGATGGCTACACCTTC
CASTYRDEDGYTF
>-|-|TRBV25-1|TRBJ1-4
TGTGCCAGCAGTGAATGGGGTGAAAAACTGTTTTTT
CASSEWGEKLFF
>-|TRBD1|TRBV28|TRBJ2-5
TGTGCCAGCAGCCCAGGGGGCGCGTCAGGGGAGACCCAGTACTTC
CASSPGGASGETQYF
>-|-|TRBV7-2|TRBJ2-1
TGTGCCAGCAGCTCGGAGATATACAATGAGCAGTTCTTC
CASSSEIYNEQFF
>-|-|TRBV7-8|TRBJ1-3
TGTGCCAGCAGCCCACTCCGGACCTCTGGAAACACCATATATTTT
CASSPLRTSGNTIYF
>-|TRBD1|TRBV7-9|TRBJ2-7
TGTGCCAGCAGCTCTACGGACAGGGGGCAGTACTTC
CASSSTDRGQYF
>-|-|TRBV27|TRBJ1-5
TGTGCCAGCAGCAATCAGCCCCAGCATTTT
CASSNQPQHF
>few|TRBD2|TRBV27|TRBJ2-7
TGTGCCAGCAGACGGACTAGCGGGAGATACGAGCAGTACTTC
CASRRTSGRYEQYF
>-|TRBD2|TRBV9|TRBJ2-6
TGTGCCAGCAGTAAATTTTTAGCGGGGGGCCCCGCTTCTGGGGCCAACGTCCTGACTTTC
CASSKFLAGGPASGANVLTF
>once|-|TRBV5-5|TRBJ2-1
TGTGCCAGCAGCTTGGGACAGTCGCCCCCGAATGAGCAGTTCTTC
CASSLGQSPPNEQFF
>-|-|TRBV7-9|TRBJ1-2
TGTGCCAGCAGCTGGGTGACAGATAACTATGGCTACACCTTC
CASSWVTDNYGYTF
>few|TRBD1|TRBV25-1|TRBJ1-5
TGTGCCAGCAGTGAATACAGGGGGCGTCAGCCCCAGCATTTT
CASSEYRGRQPQHF
>-|-|TRBV5-1|TRBJ2-1
TGCGCCAGCAGCTTTGAACCAAACTACAATGAGCAGTTCTTC
CASSFEPNYNEQFF
>-|-|TRBV9|TRBJ1-2
TGTGCCAGCAGCGAGGCTGGGGACGGAATCTATGGCTACACCTTC
CASSEAGDGIYGYTF
>few|-|TRBV7-4|TRBJ2-7
TGTGCCAGCAGCGAGGACACTTACGAGCAGTACTTC
CASSEDTYEQYF
>once|-|TRBV5-6|TRBJ2-7
TGTGCCAGCACCCTCCCCAGTGACAAGACCTACGAGCAGTACTTC
CASTLPSDKTYEQYF
>-|TRBD2|TRBV4-3|TRBJ2-3
TGCGCCAGCAGCCAAGAGGGGACTAGTTTGAATACGCAGTATTTT
CASSQEGTSLNTQYF
>few|-|TRBV10-3|TRBJ1-2
TGTGCCATCTGGTCGGCAGGGCTCCCTAATCCTTATGGCTACACCTTC
CAIWSAGLPNPYGYTF
>-|-|TRBV5-1|TRBJ2-7
TGCGCCAGCAGCTTTTCGCGGACGTTACCCTACGAGCAGTACTTC
CASSFSRTLPYEQYF
>-|-|TRBV9|TRBJ2-3
TGTGCCAGCAGCGTAGGACTTCCCTCCCACGATACAGATACGCAGTATTTT
CASSVGLPSHDTDTQYF
>-|-|TRBV11-1|TRBJ1-5
TGTGCCAGGGGGGCTCAGCCCCAGCATTTT
CARGAQPQHF
>-|TRBD1|TRBV6-5|TRBJ1-5
TGTGCCAGCAGTAAACCGACAGGGGGCAATCAGCCCCAGCATTTT
CASSKPTGGNQPQHF
>-|TRBD2|TRBV9|TRBJ2-5
TGTGCCAGCAGCGTGGAAGCGGGAGGATGGGAGACCCAGTACTTC
CASSVEAGGWETQYF
>-|TRBD1|TRBV15|TRBJ1-5
TGTGCCACCAGCGTCCACAGGGGATATCAGCCCCAGCATTTT
CATSVHRGYQPQHF
>-|TRBD2|TRBV7-9|TRBJ2-7
TGTGCCAGCAGCATGACTAGCGGGAGGGCCCCCTACGAGCAGTACTTC
CASSMTSGRAPYEQYF
>-|TRBD1|TRBV6-5|TRBJ1-1
TGTGCCAGCAGTTACGGACAGGGTCGGGCTTTCTTT
CASSYGQGRAFF
>once|-|TRBV6-1|TRBJ1-5
TGTGCCAGCACAGGACGGGATAGTAATCAGCCCCAGCATTTT
CASTGRDSNQPQHF
>-|TRBD1|TRBV15|TRBJ2-2
TGTGCCACCAGCAGACGGACAGGCTACACCGGGGAGCTGTTTTTT
CATSRRTGYTGELFF
>-|-|TRBV5-1|TRBJ2-3
TGCGCCAGCAGCTTGGCCACTAGGAGCACAGATACGCAGTATTTT
CASSLATRSTDTQYF
>-|TRBD1|TRBV19|TRBJ2-7
TGTGCCAGCCGGGACAGGGGGCGATCCCCCTACGAGCAGTACTTC
CASRDRGRSPYEQYF
>-|TRBD2|TRBV5-1|TRBJ2-2
TGCGCCAGCAGCCCGGGACTAGCGGTCACCGGGGAGCTGTTTTTT
CASSPGLAVTGELFF
>-|TRBD1|TRBV18|TRBJ2-6
TGTGCCAGCTCACCATCAGGGACAGGTCGATCTGGGGCCAACGTCCTGACTTTC
CASSPSGTGRSGANVLTF
>-|-|TRBV7-9|TRBJ1-6
TGTGCCAGCAGCTTACTAACGGGGTCACCCCTCCACTTT
CASSLLTGSPLHF
>-|-|TRBV27|TRBJ1-2
TGTGCCAGCAGTTTAAGAGCAGGAGTCTATGGCTACACCTTC
CASSLRAGVYGYTF
>-|-|TRBV4-1|TRBJ2-7
TGCGCCAGCAGCCAAGATCACCCCAGGATGGCCGAGCAGTACTTC
CASSQDHPRMAEQYF
>-|-|TRBV5-1|TRBJ2-1
TGCGCCAGCAGCGCCCACGAAGGGAGCAATGAGCAGTTCTTC
CASSAHEGSNEQFF
>-|TRBD1|TRBV5-6|TRBJ2-5
TGTGCCAGCAGCTGGACAGGGGGAGAGACCCAGTACTTC
CASSWTGGETQYF
>-|-|TRBV10-1|TRBJ1-1
TGCGCCAGCAAGGGACATGTTAACACTGAAGCTTTCTTT
CASKGHVNTEAFF
>-|-|TRBV7-9|TRBJ1-1
TGTGCCAGCAGCTCTGGGGAGAGCACTGAAGCTTTCTTT
CASSSGESTEAFF
>-|-|TRBV18|TRBJ1-2
TGTGCCAGCTCACAAACAGGGATCTATGGCTACACCTTC
CASSQTGIYGYTF
>-|-|TRBV10-1|TRBJ2-3
TGCGCCAGCAGTGAAGGGTTGCGGGGCCGCACAGATACGCAGTATTTT
CASSEGLRGRTDTQYF
>-|TRBD2|TRBV11-2|TRBJ2-5
TGTGCCAGCAGCTTAGATCAACCCAGCACTAGCGGGGTGTTCCCCCAGTACTTC
CASSLDQPSTSGVFPQYF
>-|-|TRBV30|TRBJ2-3
TGTGCCTGGCGTAGCAGTAGCACAGATACGCAGTATTTT
CAWRSSSTDTQYF
>-|TRBD1|TRBV27|TRBJ1-1
TGTGCCAGCAGTTTATTTAACAGGGGAACTGAAGCTTTCTTT
CASSLFNRGTEAFF
>-|-|TRBV19|TRBJ1-5
TGTGCCAGTAGTGTTGGGACTATATTATGGTCGATGAATCAGCCCCAGCATTTT
CASSVGTILWSMNQPQHF
>-|TRBD1|TRBV7-2|TRBJ1-1
TGTGCCAGCAGCTTATTGCAGGGGGCGATATCTGAAGCTTTCTTT
CASSLLQGAISEAFF
>-|TRBD1|TRBV5-1|TRBJ2-3
TGCGCCAGCAGCTTACCAGGGGGCCTTGTCACAGATACGCAGTATTTT
CASSLPGGLVTDTQYF
>-|-|TRBV6-5|TRBJ2-4
TGTGCCAGCAGTTACTCGCCCAGGACAGATCGAAACATTCAGTACTTC
CASSYSPRTDRNIQYF
>-|-|TRBV7-9|TRBJ2-5
TGTGCCAGCAGCTCCCGGGACGTTTACCAAGAGACCCAGTACTTC
CASSSRDVYQETQYF
>-|TRBD1|TRBV5-1|TRBJ2-2
TGCGCCAGCAGCTTGAAGGGGGCTACGAACACCGGGGAGCTGTTTTTT
CASSLKGATNTGELFF
>-|TRBD2|TRBV28|TRBJ2-3
TGTGCCAGCAGTTTATCGGGACTACTCACAGATACGCAGTATTTT
CASSLSGLLTDTQYF